The 7 T cell receptor beta chains below come from one sample, sequenced in a study of cytomegalovirus exposure and HLA in healthy donors. The PCR had 60 Vbeta and 13 Jbeta primers. Method: immunoSEQ multiplex PCR; TCRdb's copy keeps in-frame clones and lacks some. The sample contains under 200,000 clones, over 75% of which appear only once. The sample taken for sequencing was PBMCs. The receptors here all came from a woman between 45 and 65 years old in good health and CMV-seropositive.

The chain combines TRBV14 with TRBJ2-2; 9 bases match TRBD1. The CDR3 totals 14 residues. Germline loops: CDR1 SGHDN, CDR2 FVKESK. J lost 6 bases, V lost 4 bases, and 3 bases had no gene match. CDR3 region: CASSRDRVPGELFF. CDR3 nucleotides: TGTGCCAGCAGCCGGGACAGGGTGCCCGGGGAGCTGTTTTTT.

As for this clone: Other DNA sequences of this sample code for an identical CDR3. The J gene is TRBJ2-7, the V gene TRBV6-6, with a possible D match to TRBD1 (5 bases). The germline V and J ends were trimmed by 0 bases and 6 bases, with 6 bases remaining between them. Per the germline V gene, CDR1 is MNHNY and CDR2 is SVGAGI (reference sequence). CDR3 length equals 12 residues. The CDR3 DNA reads TGTGCCAGCAGTTACTCTCAGGGCGAGCAGTACTTC. It translates to CASSYSQGEQYF.

The gene calls are TRBV5-6 and TRBJ1-3, with D tentatively TRBD1 (6 bases). V lost 4 bases, J lost 2 bases, and 16 bases lay in between. This CDR3 is 16 amino acids long. Germline-derived CDR1 and CDR2 are SGHDT and YYEEEE. CDR3 DNA: TGTGCCAGCAGCACGGGAGGCAGGGGAACTGGAAACACCATATATTTT. It specifies CASSTGGRGTGNTIYF.

This clone was detected once. The CDR3 reads CAWGTVHGELFF. DNA for the CDR3: TGTGCCTGGGGGACAGTTCACGGGGAGCTGTTTTTT. This rearrangement joins TRBV30 to TRBJ2-2, with TRBD1 matching over 7 bases. There are 12 residues in the CDR3. Trimming removed 5 bases from V and 7 bases from J; junction bases left unmatched: 4. Germline CDR1 and CDR2: GTSNPN and SVGIG (reference sequence).

The chain links TRBV6-6 to TRBJ1-6; D gene uncertain. CDR1 MNHNY and CDR2 SVGAGI come from the germline V gene (reference sequence). CDR3 length: 13 amino acids. V was clipped by 7 bases and J by 3 bases, with 7 bases between them. CDR3 amino acids: CASTRGYNSPLHF. The CDR3 DNA sequence: TGTGCCAGCACTCGGGGCTATAATTCACCCCTCCACTTT.

On this clone itself: The limits of the CDR3 on the DNA are not certain, so only TCRdb's listed CDR3 is given. The rearrangement links TRBV28 to TRBJ2-7; the DNA was not compared with TRBD2, the D call given in the table. The germline CDR1 and CDR2 sequences are MDHEN and SYDVKM. The CDR3 adds up to 11 amino acids, both ends counted. CDR3: CASSTSWEQYF.

V and J are TRBV6-1 and TRBJ2-1; TRBD2 agrees at 9 bases. The CDR3 contains 17 residues. CDR1 is MNHNS, CDR2 SASEGT, per germline. The junction had 13 bases not matched to a gene; V was cut back by 1 base and J by 9 bases. CDR3 coding DNA: TGTGCCAGCAGTGAAGGGGCGGGAGGGCCCTTCGAGGGTGAGCAGTTCTTC. Protein product: CASSEGAGGPFEGEQFF.